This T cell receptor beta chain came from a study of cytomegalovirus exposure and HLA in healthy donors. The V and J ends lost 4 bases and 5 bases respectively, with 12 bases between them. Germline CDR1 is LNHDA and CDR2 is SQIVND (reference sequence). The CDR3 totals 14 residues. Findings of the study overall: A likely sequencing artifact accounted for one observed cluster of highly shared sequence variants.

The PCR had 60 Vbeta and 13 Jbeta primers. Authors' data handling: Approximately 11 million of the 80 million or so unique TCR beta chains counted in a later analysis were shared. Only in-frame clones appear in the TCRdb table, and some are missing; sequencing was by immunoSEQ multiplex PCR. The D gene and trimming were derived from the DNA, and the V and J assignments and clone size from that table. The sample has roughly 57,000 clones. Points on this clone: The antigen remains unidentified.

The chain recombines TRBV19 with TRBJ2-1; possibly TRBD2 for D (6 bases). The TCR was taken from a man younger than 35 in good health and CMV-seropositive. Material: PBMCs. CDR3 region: CASSTRRENNEQFF. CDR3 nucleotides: TGTGCCAGTAGTACCCGGAGGGAGAACAATGAGCAGTTCTTC.